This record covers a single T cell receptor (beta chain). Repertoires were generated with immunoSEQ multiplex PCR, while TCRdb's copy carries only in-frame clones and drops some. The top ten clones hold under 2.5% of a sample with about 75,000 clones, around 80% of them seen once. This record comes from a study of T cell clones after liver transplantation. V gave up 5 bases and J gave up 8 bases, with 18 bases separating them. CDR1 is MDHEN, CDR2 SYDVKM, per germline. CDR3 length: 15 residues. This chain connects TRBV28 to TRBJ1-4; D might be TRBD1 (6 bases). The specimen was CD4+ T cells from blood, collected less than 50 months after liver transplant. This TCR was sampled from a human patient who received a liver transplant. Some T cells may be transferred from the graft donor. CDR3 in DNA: TGTGCCAGCAGTCTTACAGGGACCCCGTCCGAAAAACTGTTTTTT. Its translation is CASSLTGTPSEKLFF.